This T cell receptor beta chain stems from a study of cytomegalovirus exposure and HLA in healthy donors. TCRdb keeps only in-frame clones here, not all; method: immunoSEQ multiplex PCR. The sample shows about 120,000 clones, 70% to 90% of them seen only once. Germline V lookup: CDR1 SNHLY, CDR2 FYNNEI. The CDR3 covers 13 residues. Trimming removed 6 bases from V and 6 bases from J, with 12 bases in between. The clonotype originates from a woman younger than 35 in good health and CMV-seropositive. Sequencing was done on a sample of PBMCs. The V and J genes are TRBV2 and TRBJ2-1, with TRBD2 as a possible D gene (5 bases). CDR3 nucleotides: TGTGCCAGCAGCCAGGCGGGCAGCAATGAGCAGTTCTTC. Its translation is CASSQAGSNEQFF.